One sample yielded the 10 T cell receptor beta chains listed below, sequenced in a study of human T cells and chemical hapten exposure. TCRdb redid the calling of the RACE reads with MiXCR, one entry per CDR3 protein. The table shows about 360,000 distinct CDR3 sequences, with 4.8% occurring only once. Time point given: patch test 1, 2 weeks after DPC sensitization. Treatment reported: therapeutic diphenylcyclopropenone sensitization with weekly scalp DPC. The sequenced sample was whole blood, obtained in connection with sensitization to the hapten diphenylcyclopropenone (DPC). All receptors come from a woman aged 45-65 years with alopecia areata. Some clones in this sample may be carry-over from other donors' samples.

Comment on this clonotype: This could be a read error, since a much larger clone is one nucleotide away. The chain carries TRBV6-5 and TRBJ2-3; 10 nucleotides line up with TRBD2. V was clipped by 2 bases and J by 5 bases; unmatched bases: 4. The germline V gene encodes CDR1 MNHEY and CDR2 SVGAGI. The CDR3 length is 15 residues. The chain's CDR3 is CASSYERGGRDTQYF. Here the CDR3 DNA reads TGTGCCAGCAGTTACGAGCGGGGGGGCCGAGATACGCAGTATTTT.

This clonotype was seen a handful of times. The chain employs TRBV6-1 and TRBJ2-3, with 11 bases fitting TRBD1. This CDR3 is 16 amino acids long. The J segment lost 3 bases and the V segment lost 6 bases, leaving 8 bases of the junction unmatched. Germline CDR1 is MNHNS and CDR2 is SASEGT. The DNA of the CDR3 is TGTGCCAGCAGGCTACGGACAGGGGGCCAGACAGATACGCAGTATTTT. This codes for CASRLRTGGQTDTQYF.

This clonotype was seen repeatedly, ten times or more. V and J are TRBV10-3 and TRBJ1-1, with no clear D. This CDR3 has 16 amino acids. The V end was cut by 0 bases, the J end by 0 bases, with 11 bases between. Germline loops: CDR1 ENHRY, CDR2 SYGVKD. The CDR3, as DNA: TGTGCCATCAGTGAGTCGTGGAAGGGTCTGAACACTGAAGCTTTCTTT. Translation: CAISESWKGLNTEAFF.

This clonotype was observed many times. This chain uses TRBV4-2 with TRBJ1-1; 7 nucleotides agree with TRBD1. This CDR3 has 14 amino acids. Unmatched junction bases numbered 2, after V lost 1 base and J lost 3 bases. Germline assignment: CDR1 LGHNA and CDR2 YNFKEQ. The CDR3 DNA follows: TGTGCCAGCAGCCAAGTGGGGACAGACACTGAAGCTTTCTTT. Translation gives CASSQVGTDTEAFF.

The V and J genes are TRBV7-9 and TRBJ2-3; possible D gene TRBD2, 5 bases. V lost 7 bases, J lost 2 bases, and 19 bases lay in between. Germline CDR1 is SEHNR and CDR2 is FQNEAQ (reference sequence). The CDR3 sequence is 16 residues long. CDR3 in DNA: TGTGCCAGCACCCCTGCTAAGCGGAGAGACACAGATACGCAGTATTTT. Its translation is CASTPAKRRDTDTQYF.

The chain's CDR3 is CAWSWTGGDDEQYF. The CDR3, as DNA: TGTGCCTGGAGTTGGACAGGGGGCGACGACGAGCAGTACTTC. The chain couples TRBV30 to TRBJ2-7; 11 nucleotides match TRBD1. Trimming took 2 bases from V and 5 from J; bases not matched to a gene: 5. CDR1 GTSNPN and CDR2 SVGIG come from the germline V gene (reference sequence). The CDR3 runs to 14 residues.

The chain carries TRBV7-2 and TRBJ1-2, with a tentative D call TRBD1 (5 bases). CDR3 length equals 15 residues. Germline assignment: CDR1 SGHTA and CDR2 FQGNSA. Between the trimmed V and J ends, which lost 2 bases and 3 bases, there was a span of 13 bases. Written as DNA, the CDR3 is TGTGCCAGCAGCTTAAGAACAGGTGGTGACTATGGCTACACCTTC. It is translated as CASSLRTGGDYGYTF.

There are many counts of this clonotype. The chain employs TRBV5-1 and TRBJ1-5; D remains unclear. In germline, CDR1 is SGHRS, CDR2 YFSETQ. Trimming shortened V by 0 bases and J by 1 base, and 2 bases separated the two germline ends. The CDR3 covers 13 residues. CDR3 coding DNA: TGCGCCAGCAGCTTGGAAAGCAATCAGCCCCAGCATTTT. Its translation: CASSLESNQPQHF.

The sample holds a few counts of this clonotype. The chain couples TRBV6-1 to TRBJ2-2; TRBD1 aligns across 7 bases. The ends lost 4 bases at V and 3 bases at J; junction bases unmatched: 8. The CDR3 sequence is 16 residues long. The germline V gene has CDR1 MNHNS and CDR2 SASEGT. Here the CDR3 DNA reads TGTGCCAGCAGTGCGGATCAGGGGGTATACACCGGGGAGCTGTTTTTT. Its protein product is CASSADQGVYTGELFF.

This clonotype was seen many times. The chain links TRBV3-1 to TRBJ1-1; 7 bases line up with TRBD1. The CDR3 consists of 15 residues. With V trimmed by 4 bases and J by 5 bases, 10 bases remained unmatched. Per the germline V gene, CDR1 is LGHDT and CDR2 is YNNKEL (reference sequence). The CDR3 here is CASSPPPQGITEAFF. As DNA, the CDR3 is TGTGCCAGCAGCCCGCCCCCACAGGGGATTACTGAAGCTTTCTTT.